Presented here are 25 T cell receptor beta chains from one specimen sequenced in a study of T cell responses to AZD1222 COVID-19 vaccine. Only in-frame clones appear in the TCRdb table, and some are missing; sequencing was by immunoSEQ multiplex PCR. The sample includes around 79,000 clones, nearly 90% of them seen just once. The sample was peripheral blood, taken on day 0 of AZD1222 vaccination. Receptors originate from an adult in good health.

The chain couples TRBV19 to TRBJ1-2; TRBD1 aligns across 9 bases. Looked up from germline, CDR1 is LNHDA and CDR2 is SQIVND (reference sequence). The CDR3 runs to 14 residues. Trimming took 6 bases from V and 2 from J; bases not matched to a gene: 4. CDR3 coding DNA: TGTGCCAGTAGATTACAGGGGGCCAACTATGGCTACACCTTC. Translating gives CASRLQGANYGYTF.

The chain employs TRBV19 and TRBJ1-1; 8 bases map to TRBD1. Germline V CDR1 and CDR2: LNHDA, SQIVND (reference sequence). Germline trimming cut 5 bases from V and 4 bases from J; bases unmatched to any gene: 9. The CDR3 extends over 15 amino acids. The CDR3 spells CASSPEQGDATEAFF. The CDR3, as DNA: TGTGCCAGTAGTCCAGAACAGGGGGATGCCACTGAAGCTTTCTTT.

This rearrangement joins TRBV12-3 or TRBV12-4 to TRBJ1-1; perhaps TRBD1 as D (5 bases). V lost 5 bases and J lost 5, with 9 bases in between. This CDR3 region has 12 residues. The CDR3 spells CASSAGLTEAFF. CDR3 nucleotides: TGTGCCAGCAGTGCAGGGTTAACTGAAGCTTTCTTT.

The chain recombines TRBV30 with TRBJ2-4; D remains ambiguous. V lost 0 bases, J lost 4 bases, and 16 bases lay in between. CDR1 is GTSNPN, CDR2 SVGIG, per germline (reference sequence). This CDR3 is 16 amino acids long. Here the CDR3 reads CAWSVLGSAKKNIQYF. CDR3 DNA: TGTGCCTGGAGTGTATTAGGGTCGGCCAAAAAAAACATTCAGTACTTC.

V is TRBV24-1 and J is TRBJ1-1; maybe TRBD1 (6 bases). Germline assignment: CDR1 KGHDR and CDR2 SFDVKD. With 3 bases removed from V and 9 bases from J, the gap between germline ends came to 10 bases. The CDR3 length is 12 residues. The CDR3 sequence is CATSDTGQKAFF. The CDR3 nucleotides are TGTGCCACCAGTGATACAGGACAGAAAGCTTTCTTT.

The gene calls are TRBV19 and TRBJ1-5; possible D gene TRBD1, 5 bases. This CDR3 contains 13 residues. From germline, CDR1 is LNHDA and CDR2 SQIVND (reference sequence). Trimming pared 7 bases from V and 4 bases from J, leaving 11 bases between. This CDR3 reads CASTLGGNQPQHF. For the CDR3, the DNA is TGTGCCAGTACCCTGGGGGGAAATCAGCCCCAGCATTTT.

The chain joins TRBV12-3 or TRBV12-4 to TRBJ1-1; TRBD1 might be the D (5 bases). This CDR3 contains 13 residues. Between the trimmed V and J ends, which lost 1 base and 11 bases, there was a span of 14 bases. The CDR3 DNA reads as TGTGCCAGCAGTTTAGGAGGGGTCAGGGTGGCTTTCTTT. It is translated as CASSLGGVRVAFF.

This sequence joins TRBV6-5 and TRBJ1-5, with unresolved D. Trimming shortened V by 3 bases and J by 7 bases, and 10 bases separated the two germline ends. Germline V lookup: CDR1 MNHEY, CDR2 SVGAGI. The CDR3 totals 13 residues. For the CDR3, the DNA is TGTGCCAGCAGTTATGCGCCCACCCAGCCCCAGCATTTT. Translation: CASSYAPTQPQHF.

The DNA of the CDR3 is TGTGCCAGCAGTGCGCAGGGTGACTCCTACGAGCAGTACTTC. As protein: CASSAQGDSYEQYF. V usage is TRBV6-4 and J usage is TRBJ2-7; maybe TRBD1 (5 bases). Germline V gives CDR1 MRHNA, CDR2 SNTAGT. The V end lost 4 bases, the J end lost 0 bases, and 10 bases lay between the germline ends. The CDR3 runs to 14 residues.

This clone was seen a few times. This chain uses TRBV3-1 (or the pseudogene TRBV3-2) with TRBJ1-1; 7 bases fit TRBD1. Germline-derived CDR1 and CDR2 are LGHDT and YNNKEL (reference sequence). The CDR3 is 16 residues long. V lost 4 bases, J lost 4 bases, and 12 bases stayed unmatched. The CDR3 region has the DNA TGTGCCAGCAGCCCCACAGTAGGGGGCGAAGGCACTGAAGCTTTCTTT. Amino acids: CASSPTVGGEGTEAFF.

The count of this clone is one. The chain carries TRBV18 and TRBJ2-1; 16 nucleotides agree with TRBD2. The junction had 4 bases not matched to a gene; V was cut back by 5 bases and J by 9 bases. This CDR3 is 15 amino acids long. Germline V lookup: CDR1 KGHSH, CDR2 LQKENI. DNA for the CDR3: TGTGCCAGCTCAGGGACTAGCGGGAGGGCCGGTGAGCAGTTCTTC. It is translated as CASSGTSGRAGEQFF. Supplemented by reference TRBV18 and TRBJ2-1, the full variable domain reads NAGVMQNPRHLVRRRGQEARLRCSPMKGHSHVYWYRQLPEEGLKFMVYLQKENIIDESGMPKERFSAEFPKEGPSILRIQQVVRGDSAAYFCASSGTSGRAGEQFFGPGTRLTVL.

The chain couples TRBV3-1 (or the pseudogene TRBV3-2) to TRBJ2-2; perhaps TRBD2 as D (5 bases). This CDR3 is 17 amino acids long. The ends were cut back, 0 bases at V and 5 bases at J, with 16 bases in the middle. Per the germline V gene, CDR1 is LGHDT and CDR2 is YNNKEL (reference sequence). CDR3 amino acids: CASSQDLSAEGTGELFF. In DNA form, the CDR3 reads TGTGCCAGCAGCCAAGATCTATCAGCGGAAGGGACCGGGGAGCTGTTTTTT.

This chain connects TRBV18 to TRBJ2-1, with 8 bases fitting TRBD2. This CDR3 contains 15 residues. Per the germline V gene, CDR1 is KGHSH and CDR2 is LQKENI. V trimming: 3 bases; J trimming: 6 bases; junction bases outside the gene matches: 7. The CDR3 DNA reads TGTGCCAGCTCACCCAGTCTAGCGGGCACCAATGAGCAGTTCTTC. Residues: CASSPSLAGTNEQFF.

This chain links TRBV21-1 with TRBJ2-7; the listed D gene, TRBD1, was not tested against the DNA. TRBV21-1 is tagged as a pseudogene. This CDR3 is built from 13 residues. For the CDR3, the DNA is TGTGCCAGCAGTCCCGGGACAGGGAACGAGCAGTACTTC. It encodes CASSPGTGNEQYF.

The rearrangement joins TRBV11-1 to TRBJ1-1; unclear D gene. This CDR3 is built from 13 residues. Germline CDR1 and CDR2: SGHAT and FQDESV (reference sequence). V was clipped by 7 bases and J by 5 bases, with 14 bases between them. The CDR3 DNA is TGTGCCAGCAAATACGCTTACACAACTGAAGCTTTCTTT. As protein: CASKYAYTTEAFF.

The CDR3 sequence is CASSVVSDRGTEAFF. The DNA of the CDR3 is TGTGCCAGCAGCGTAGTATCCGACAGGGGCACTGAAGCTTTCTTT. The rearrangement uses TRBV9 and TRBJ1-1; 8 bases are shared with TRBD1. The CDR3 covers 15 residues. Germline trimming cut 0 bases from V and 4 bases from J; bases unmatched to any gene: 5. Germline V gene sequence: CDR1 SGDLS, CDR2 YYNGEE.

CDR3 bases: TGTGCCAGCAGCGCAAGGACAGGGGGCGCGATCGGGGAGCTGTTTTTT. Its translation: CASSARTGGAIGELFF. The chain is built from TRBV6-4 and TRBJ2-2; 11 positions match TRBD1. J gave up 7 bases and V 6 bases, and 10 bases lay outside the gene matches. Per the germline V gene, CDR1 is MRHNA and CDR2 is SNTAGT. The CDR3 consists of 16 residues.

The CDR3 protein is CASSITGGEGTQYF. CDR3 coding DNA: TGTGCCAGTAGTATAACAGGGGGCGAAGGGACCCAGTACTTC. J is TRBJ2-5 and V is TRBV19, with TRBD1 matching 9 bases. This CDR3 contains 14 residues. The V gene end was trimmed by 2 bases and the J gene end by 7 bases; junction bases not matched to a gene: 5. From germline, CDR1 is LNHDA and CDR2 SQIVND (reference sequence).

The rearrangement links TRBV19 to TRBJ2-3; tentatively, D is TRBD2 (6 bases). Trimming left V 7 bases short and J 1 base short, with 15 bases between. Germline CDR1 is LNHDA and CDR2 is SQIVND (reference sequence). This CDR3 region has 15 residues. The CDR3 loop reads CASNPHGGGTDTQYF. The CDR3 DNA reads TGTGCCAGTAACCCCCATGGAGGGGGCACAGATACGCAGTATTTT.

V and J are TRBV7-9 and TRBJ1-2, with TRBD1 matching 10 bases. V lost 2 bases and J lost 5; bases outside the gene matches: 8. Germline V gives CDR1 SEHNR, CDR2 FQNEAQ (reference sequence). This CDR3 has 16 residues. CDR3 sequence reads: CASSLLTGTGVYGYTF. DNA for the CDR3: TGTGCCAGCAGCTTATTAACTGGGACAGGGGTGTATGGCTACACCTTC.

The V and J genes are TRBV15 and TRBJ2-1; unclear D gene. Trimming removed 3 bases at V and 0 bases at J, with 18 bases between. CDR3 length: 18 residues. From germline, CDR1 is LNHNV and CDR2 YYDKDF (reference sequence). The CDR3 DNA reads TGTGCCACCAGCAGTAAAGGTACCCAAACGAGCTCCTACAATGAGCAGTTCTTC. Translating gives CATSSKGTQTSSYNEQFF.

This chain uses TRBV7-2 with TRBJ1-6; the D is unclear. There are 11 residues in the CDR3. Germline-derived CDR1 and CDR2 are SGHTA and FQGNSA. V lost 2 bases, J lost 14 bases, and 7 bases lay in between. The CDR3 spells CASSLTYALHF. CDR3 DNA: TGTGCCAGCAGCTTAACATATGCCCTCCACTTT.

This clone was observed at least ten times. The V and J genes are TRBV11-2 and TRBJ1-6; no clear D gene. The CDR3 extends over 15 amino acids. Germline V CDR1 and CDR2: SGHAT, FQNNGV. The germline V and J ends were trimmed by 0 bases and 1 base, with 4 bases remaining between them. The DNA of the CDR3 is TGTGCCAGCAGCTTAGAAGGGTCCTATAATTCACCCCTCCACTTT. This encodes CASSLEGSYNSPLHF.

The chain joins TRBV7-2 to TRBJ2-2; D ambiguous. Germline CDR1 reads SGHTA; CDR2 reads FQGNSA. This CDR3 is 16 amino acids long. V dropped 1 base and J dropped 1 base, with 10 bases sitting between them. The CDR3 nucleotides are TGTGCCAGCAGCTTAGTGACGGTACTGAACACCGGGGAGCTGTTTTTT. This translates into CASSLVTVLNTGELFF.

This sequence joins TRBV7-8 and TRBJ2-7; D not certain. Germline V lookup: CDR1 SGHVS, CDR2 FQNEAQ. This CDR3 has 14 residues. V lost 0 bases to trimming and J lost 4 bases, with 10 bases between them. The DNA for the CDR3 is TGTGCCAGCAGCTTAGCGCCCTCCGGATACGAGCAGTACTTC. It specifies CASSLAPSGYEQYF.